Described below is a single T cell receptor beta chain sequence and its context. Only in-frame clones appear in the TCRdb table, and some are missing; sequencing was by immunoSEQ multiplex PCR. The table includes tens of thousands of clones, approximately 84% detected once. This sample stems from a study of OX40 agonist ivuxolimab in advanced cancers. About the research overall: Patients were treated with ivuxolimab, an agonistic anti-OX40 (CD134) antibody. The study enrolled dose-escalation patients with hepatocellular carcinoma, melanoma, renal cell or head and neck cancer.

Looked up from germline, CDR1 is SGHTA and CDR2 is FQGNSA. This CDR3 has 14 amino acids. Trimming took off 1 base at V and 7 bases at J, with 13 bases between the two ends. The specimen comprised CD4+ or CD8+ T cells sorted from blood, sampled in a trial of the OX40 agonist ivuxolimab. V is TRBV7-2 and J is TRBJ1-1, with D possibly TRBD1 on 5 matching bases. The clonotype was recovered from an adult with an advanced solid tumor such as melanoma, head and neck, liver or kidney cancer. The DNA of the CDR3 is TGTGCCAGCAGCTTAGGACAGAGCCCCCTTGAAGCTTTCTTT. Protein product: CASSLGQSPLEAFF.